This TCR beta chain appears in the sequencing data of a study of glioma-infiltrating T cells. At least ten counts were recorded for this clonotype. Its antigen is unknown. The study's findings and limits: Non-neoplastic patients had below-expected tissue-blood divergence, while all gliomas exceeded expectation.

The CDR3 contains 14 residues. Germline CDR1 LGHNA, CDR2 YNFKEQ. The V and J ends lost 1 base and 1 base respectively, with 5 bases between them. The iRepertoire nested amplicon-rescue multiplex PCR amplified TCR alpha and beta CDR3s from RNA. Via MiXCR, TCRdb re-called the multiplex PCR reads, giving one row per CDR3 protein. The sample lists some 120,000 distinct CDR3 sequences, roughly 25% occurring once. The sequenced material came from glioma tissue, nonneoplastic brain tissue, or PBMCs (not recorded which). This clonotype was obtained from a human donor with low-grade glioma or glioblastoma, undergoing nonglioma brain surgery, or in good health (not recorded which). This sequence joins TRBV4-2 and TRBJ1-5; D gene ambiguous. The CDR3 protein is CASSQAWSNQPQHF. The CDR3 DNA reads as TGTGCCAGCAGCCAAGCGTGGAGCAATCAGCCCCAGCATTTT.